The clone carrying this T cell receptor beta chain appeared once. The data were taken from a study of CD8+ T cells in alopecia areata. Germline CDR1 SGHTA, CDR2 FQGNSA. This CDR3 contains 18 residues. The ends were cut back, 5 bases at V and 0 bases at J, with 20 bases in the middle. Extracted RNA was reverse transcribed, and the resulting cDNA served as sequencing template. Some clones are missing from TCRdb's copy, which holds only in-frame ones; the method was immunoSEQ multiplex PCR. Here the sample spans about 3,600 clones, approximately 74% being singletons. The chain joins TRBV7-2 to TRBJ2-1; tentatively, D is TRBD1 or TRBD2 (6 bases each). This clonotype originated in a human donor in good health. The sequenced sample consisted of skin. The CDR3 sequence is CASSPRRPGAGSYNEQFF. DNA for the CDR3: TGTGCCAGCAGCCCGCGTAGACCGGGGGCCGGCTCCTACAATGAGCAGTTCTTC.